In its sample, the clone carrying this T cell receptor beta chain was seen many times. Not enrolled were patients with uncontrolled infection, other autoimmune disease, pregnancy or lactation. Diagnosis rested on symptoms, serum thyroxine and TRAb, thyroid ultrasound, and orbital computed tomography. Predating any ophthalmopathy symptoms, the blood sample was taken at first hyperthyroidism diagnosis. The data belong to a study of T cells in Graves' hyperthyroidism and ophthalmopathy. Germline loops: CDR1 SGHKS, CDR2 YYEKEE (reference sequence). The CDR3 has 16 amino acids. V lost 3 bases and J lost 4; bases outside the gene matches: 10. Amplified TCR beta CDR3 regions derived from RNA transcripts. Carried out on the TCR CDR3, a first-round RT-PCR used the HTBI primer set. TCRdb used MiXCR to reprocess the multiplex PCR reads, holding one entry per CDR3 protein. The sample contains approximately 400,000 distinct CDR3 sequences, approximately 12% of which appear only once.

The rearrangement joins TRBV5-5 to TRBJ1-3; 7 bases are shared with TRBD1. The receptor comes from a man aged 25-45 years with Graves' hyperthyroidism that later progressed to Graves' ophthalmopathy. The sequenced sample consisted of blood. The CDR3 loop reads CASSSTGLSSGNTIYF. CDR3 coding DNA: TGTGCCAGCAGCTCGACAGGGCTGTCATCCGGAAACACCATATATTTT.